A selection of T cell receptor beta chains follows, all from one sample in a study of cytomegalovirus exposure and HLA in healthy donors. Using immunoSEQ multiplex PCR, the repertoire was profiled, and TCRdb retains in-frame clones only, with some absent. The sample has approximately 150,000 clones, around nine tenths seen once. The sequenced material came from PBMCs. The receptors shown here come from a man aged 18 to 30 in good health and CMV-seropositive. Each CDR3 is given with its conserved first and last residue. A D gene is named only where the DNA matches it firmly.

D,J,length,V,CDR3,DNA
TRBD2,TRBJ2-7,14,TRBV6-1,CASAAGTSIYEQYF,TGTGCCAGCGCCGCCGGGACTAGTATCTACGAGCAGTACTTC
-,TRBJ1-1,14,TRBV6-1,CASTAGVGNTEAFF,TGTGCCAGCACTGCAGGGGTGGGTAACACTGAAGCTTTCTTT
-,TRBJ2-1,11,TRBV20-1,CTLGGHNEQFF,TGCACCCTCGGGGGGCACAATGAGCAGTTCTTC
-,TRBJ2-7,14,TRBV7-2,CASSLGGGGGEQYF,TGTGCCAGCAGCTTAGGTGGCGGGGGCGGCGAGCAGTACTTC
TRBD1,TRBJ2-7,14,TRBV6-1,CASSEARWDRLWYF,TGTGCCAGCAGTGAAGCGCGGTGGGACAGGTTATGGTACTTC
TRBD1,TRBJ1-1,13,TRBV6-4,CASKAEGASEAFF,TGTGCCAGCAAAGCTGAGGGGGCTTCTGAAGCTTTCTTT
-,TRBJ2-3,15,TRBV9,CASSVGHVNTDTQYF,TGTGCCAGCAGCGTTGGGCATGTAAACACAGATACGCAGTATTTT
TRBD1,TRBJ1-2,16,TRBV2,CASNRDRDSLGYGYTF,TGTGCCAGCAATCGGGACAGGGACTCTTTGGGCTATGGCTACACCTTC
-,TRBJ2-6,15,TRBV28,CASEPRDSGANVLTF,TGTGCCAGTGAACCCAGGGACTCTGGGGCCAACGTCCTGACTTTC
-,TRBJ2-1,13,TRBV4-3,CASSQGTDLEQFF,TGCGCCAGCAGCCAAGGCACGGACTTGGAGCAGTTCTTC